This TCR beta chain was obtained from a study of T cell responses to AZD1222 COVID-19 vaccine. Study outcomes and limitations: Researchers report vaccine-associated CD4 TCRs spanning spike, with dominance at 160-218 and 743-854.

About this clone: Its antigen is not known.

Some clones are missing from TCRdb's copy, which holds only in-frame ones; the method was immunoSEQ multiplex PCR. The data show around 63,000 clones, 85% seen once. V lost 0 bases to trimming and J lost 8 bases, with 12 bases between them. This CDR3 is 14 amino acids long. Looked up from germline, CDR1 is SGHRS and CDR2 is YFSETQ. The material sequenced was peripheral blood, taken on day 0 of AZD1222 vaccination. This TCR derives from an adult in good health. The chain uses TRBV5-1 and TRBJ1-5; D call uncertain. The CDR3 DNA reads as TGCGCCAGCAGCTTGGGTGTCTTGGGAGAGCCCCAGCATTTT. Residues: CASSLGVLGEPQHF.